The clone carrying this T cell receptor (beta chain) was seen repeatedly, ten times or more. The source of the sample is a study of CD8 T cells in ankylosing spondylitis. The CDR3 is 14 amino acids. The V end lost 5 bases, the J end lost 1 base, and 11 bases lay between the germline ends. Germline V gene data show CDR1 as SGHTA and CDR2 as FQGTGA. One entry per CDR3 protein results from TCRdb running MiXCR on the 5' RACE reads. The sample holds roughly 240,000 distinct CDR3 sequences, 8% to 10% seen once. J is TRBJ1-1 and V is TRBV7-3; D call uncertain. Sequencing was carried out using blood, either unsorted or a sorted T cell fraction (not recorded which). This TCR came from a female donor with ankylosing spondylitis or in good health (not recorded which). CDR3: CASSPRGQNTEAFF. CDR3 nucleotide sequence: TGTGCCAGCAGCCCGCGCGGGCAGAACACTGAAGCTTTCTTT. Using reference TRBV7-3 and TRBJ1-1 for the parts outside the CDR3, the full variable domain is GAGVSQTPSNKVTEKGKYVELRCDPISGHTALYWYRQSLGQGPEFLIYFQGTGAADDSGLPNDRFFAVRPEGSVSTLKIQRTERGDSAVYLCASSPRGQNTEAFFGQGTRLTVV.